This T cell receptor beta chain appears in the sequencing data of a study of read filtering for tumor transcriptome and immune sequencing. Study context: R-ISS stage counts were under 10 for I, around 17 for II, 6 or 7 for III. Whole-transcriptome libraries were prepared after DNase treatment. RNA-seq yielded only about 75 to 1,400 TCR reads, IR-seq about 3.5 to 10.27 million.

From about 400 ng of RNA, a library with molecular barcoded alpha/delta and beta/gamma adaptors was made. TCRdb reprocessed the reads with MiXCR, giving one entry per CDR3 protein. This table holds approximately 140,000 distinct CDR3 sequences, about 12% found once. This clonotype was observed at least ten times. This receptor was taken from a donor aged 40 or older with multiple myeloma. Sequenced input: a population of CD138-negative cells sorted from bone marrow.

CDR3 in DNA: TGCGCCAGCAGCTGGCAGAGGGGCGAGACCCAGTACTTC. It is translated as CASSWQRGETQYF. The chain recombines TRBV5-1 with TRBJ2-5; D could derive from TRBD1 or TRBD2 (5 bases each). V lost 3 bases to trimming and J lost 5 bases, with 11 bases between them. CDR3 size: 13 residues. Germline CDR1 reads SGHRS; CDR2 reads YFSETQ.